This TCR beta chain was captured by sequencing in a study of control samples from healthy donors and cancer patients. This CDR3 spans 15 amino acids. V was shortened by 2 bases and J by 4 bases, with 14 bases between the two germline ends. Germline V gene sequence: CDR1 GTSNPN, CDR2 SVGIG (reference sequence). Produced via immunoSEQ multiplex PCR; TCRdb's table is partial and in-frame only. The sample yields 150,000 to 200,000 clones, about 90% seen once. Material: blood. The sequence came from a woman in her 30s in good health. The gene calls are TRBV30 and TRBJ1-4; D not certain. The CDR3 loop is CAWSRPGSVNEKLFF. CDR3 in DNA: TGTGCCTGGAGTCGCCCCGGGAGCGTTAATGAAAAACTGTTTTTT.